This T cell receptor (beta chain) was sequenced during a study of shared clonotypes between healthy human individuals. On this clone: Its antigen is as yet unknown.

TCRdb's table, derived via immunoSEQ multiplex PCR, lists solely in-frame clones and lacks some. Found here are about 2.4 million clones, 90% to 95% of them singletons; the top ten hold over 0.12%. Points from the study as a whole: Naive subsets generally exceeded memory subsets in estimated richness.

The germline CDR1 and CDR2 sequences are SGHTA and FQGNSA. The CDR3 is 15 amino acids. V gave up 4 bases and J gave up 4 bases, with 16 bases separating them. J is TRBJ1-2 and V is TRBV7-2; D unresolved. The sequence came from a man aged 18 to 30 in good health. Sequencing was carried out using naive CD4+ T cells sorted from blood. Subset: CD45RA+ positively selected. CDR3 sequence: CASSWGSVAGYGYTF. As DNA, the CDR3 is TGTGCCAGCAGCTGGGGTTCGGTGGCGGGCTATGGCTACACCTTC.